The entry below describes one TCR beta chain. This CDR3 region has 14 residues. Per the germline V gene, CDR1 is WNHNN and CDR2 is SYGVQD (reference sequence). After removal of 7 bases from V and 6 bases from J, the junction contained 7 bases not matched to a gene. The data derive from a study of blood T cell repertoires in COVID-19. Study summary: Acute and convalescent COVID-19 samples came from the United States, Italy and Spain. PBMCs, B-cell-depleted T cells, or T cells were the source of the cDNA or gDNA that made up the material.

As processed by the authors: Nucleated cell number was recorded as an estimate derived from reference gene primer amplification. Repertoires were generated with immunoSEQ multiplex PCR, while TCRdb's copy carries only in-frame clones and drops some. V and J calls and clone size are given by that table; D and trimming were obtained from the DNA. The table lists around 220,000 clones, 85% to 90% of them singletons. The clonotype originates from a middle-aged man with acute or convalescent COVID-19. Sequenced material: peripheral blood. The chain has TRBV10-1 and TRBJ2-1; 9 bases are a match to TRBD1. CDR3 loop: CASNPGQGSNEQFF. As DNA, the CDR3 is TGCGCCAGCAACCCGGGACAGGGAAGCAATGAGCAGTTCTTC.